Below, 26 T cell receptor beta chains from the same sample are listed, as sequenced in a study of response to subunit inactivated influenza vaccine. One entry per CDR3 protein results from TCRdb running MiXCR on the RT-PCR reads. The profile shows about 540,000 distinct CDR3 sequences, approximately 24% of them singletons. A further study also used this sample, focusing on T cells expressing NK-cell markers. Turning to that study: For TCR beta, cDNA was produced by 5'RACE template switching with UMIs.

Sequenced here: CD4+ T cells sorted from PBMCs, sampled 11 to 12 days after vaccination. The source is a man between 45 and 60 years old who received an inactivated influenza vaccine.

This clonotype was observed a few times. The chain has TRBV14 and TRBJ1-2; 9 nucleotides line up with TRBD1. J gave up 5 bases and V 2 bases, and 9 bases lay outside the gene matches. The CDR3 extends over 16 amino acids. Germline V gene data show CDR1 as SGHDN and CDR2 as FVKESK. The CDR3 reads CASSQRQGVGPYGYTF. DNA for the CDR3: TGTGCCAGCAGCCAAAGACAGGGGGTCGGACCTTATGGCTACACCTTC.

This clonotype appeared a single time. The rearrangement uses TRBV20-1 and TRBJ1-5, with 8 bases identical to TRBD1. After removal of 3 bases from V and 7 bases from J, the junction contained 5 bases not matched to a gene. Germline values: CDR1 DFQATT, CDR2 SNEGSKA (reference sequence). The CDR3 runs to 13 residues. This CDR3 is CSASQGANQPQHF. The CDR3, as DNA: TGCAGTGCTAGTCAGGGGGCGAACCAGCCCCAGCATTTT.

This clonotype was detected a few times. This chain links TRBV3-1 with TRBJ2-1, with 13 bases fitting TRBD2. Germline trimming cut 4 bases from V and 9 bases from J; bases unmatched to any gene: 6. The CDR3 totals 15 residues. In germline, CDR1 is LGHDT, CDR2 YNNKEL (reference sequence). The CDR3 region has the DNA TGTGCCAGCAGCCTCAGGACTAGCGGGAGAGGTGAGCAGTTCTTC. It yields the protein CASSLRTSGRGEQFF.

V and J are TRBV20-1 and TRBJ2-3, with a tentative D call TRBD1 (6 bases). V shed 5 bases and J shed 4 bases, with 10 bases lying between them. CDR1 is DFQATT, CDR2 SNEGSKA, per germline (reference sequence). The CDR3 totals 12 residues. The CDR3 nucleotides are TGCAGTGCTCACAGGGTCCCAGATACGCAGTATTTT. It translates to CSAHRVPDTQYF.

This clonotype has more than one count but fewer than ten. The CDR3 region has the DNA TGCGCCAGCAGCCAAGATGTGAAACAGAACACTGAAGCTTTCTTT. It is translated as CASSQDVKQNTEAFF. This chain connects TRBV4-3 to TRBJ1-1, with D unclear. There are 15 residues in the CDR3. V lost 0 bases and J lost 1, with 9 bases in between. The germline V gene encodes CDR1 LGHNA and CDR2 YSLEER.

The J gene is TRBJ2-3, the V gene TRBV15, with TRBD2 matching 7 bases. Per germline, CDR1 LNHNV and CDR2 YYDKDF (reference sequence). V was pared by 3 bases and J by 1 base, with 4 bases of the junction left unmatched. The CDR3 has 15 residues. The chain's CDR3 is CATSSGGGGTDTQYF. The CDR3 coding sequence is TGTGCCACCAGCAGCGGCGGGGGAGGCACAGATACGCAGTATTTT.

The gene calls are TRBV12-3 or TRBV12-4 and TRBJ2-7; the match to TRBD1 covers 8 bases. CDR3 length: 13 residues. V shed 6 bases and J 5 bases; nucleotides not matched to a gene: 6. The CDR3 DNA follows: TGTGCCAGCAGCACGGGACAGGTTAACGAGCAGTACTTC. Its protein product is CASSTGQVNEQYF.

The V and J genes are TRBV29-1 and TRBJ2-1; TRBD1 matches at 7 bases. V trimming: 6 bases; J trimming: 8 bases; junction bases outside the gene matches: 13. Germline CDR1 and CDR2: SQVTM and ANQGSEA. The CDR3 is 14 residues long. CDR3: CSVLGAGGTYEQFF. Written as DNA, the CDR3 is TGCAGCGTCCTGGGGGCAGGGGGAACTTATGAGCAGTTCTTC.

The chain recombines TRBV18 with TRBJ1-5, with D perhaps TRBD1 (6 bases). The CDR3 sequence is 16 residues long. Germline CDR1 reads KGHSH; CDR2 reads LQKENI. V lost 4 bases and J 0 bases, leaving 13 bases between the germline ends. CDR3 nucleotides: TGTGCCAGCTCACTTGACAGGTTCCTTAGCAATCAGCCCCAGCATTTT. Its translation: CASSLDRFLSNQPQHF.

The chain combines TRBV6-5 with TRBJ2-1; D perhaps matches TRBD1 (5 bases). Trimming shortened V by 4 bases and J by 0 bases, and 10 bases separated the two germline ends. The CDR3 is 15 amino acids. The germline gives CDR1 MNHEY, CDR2 SVGAGI. CDR3 sequence (DNA): TGTGCCAGCAGTTTGGACACGCCCTCCTACAATGAGCAGTTCTTC. Encoded protein: CASSLDTPSYNEQFF.

In this sample, this clonotype turned up a few times. J is TRBJ2-7 and V is TRBV11-2; the D gene could be TRBD1 or TRBD2 (5 bases each). The CDR3 is 16 amino acids. Germline CDR1 SGHAT, CDR2 FQNNGV. The V end lost 5 bases, the J end lost 0 bases, and 17 bases lay between the germline ends. The CDR3 DNA is TGTGCCAGCAGCCCCGGGGCTACCTTATTCTCCTACGAGCAGTACTTC. Protein: CASSPGATLFSYEQYF. Variable domain in full (rest from reference TRBV11-2 and TRBJ2-7): EAGVAQSPRYKIIEKRQSVAFWCNPISGHATLYWYQQILGQGPKLLIQFQNNGVVDDSQLPKDRFSAERLKGVDSTLKIQPAKLEDSAVYLCASSPGATLFSYEQYFGPGTRLTVT.

This clonotype has just a few counts. This rearrangement joins TRBV29-1 to TRBJ2-7; 9 bases are shared with TRBD2. Germline V gene data show CDR1 as SQVTM and CDR2 as ANQGSEA. The CDR3 spans 12 residues. The V gene end was trimmed by 3 bases and the J gene end by 6 bases; junction bases not matched to a gene: 3. The CDR3 spells CSVEAGGREQYF. DNA for the CDR3: TGCAGCGTTGAGGCGGGAGGGCGCGAGCAGTACTTC.

A few counts support this clonotype. The chain is built from TRBV29-1 and TRBJ2-5; D is undetermined. V was clipped by 5 bases and J by 1 base, with 11 bases between them. CDR1 is SQVTM and CDR2 is ANQGSEA in the germline V gene. This CDR3 comprises 13 residues. In DNA form, the CDR3 reads TGCAGCGTTTCCCTCGAAGTCCAAGAGACCCAGTACTTC. Its protein is CSVSLEVQETQYF.

The J gene is TRBJ1-2, the V gene TRBV10-3; 11 bases match TRBD1. With 3 bases clipped from V and 5 bases from J, the junction kept 11 bases outside the gene matches. The CDR3 covers 17 residues. Germline CDR1 is ENHRY and CDR2 is SYGVKD. This CDR3 is CAISDLGGQGVSYGYTF. Written as DNA, the CDR3 is TGTGCCATCAGTGACCTCGGGGGACAGGGGGTTTCTTATGGCTACACCTTC.

This clonotype has at least ten counts. This chain joins TRBV29-1 and TRBJ2-5; D tentatively fits TRBD1 or TRBD2 (7 bases each). The CDR3 extends over 13 amino acids. CDR1 and CDR2 (germline): SQVTM, ANQGSEA. V lost 6 bases to trimming and J lost 4 bases, with 15 bases between them. Here the CDR3 reads CSVQGGGRETQYF. CDR3 coding DNA: TGCAGCGTCCAGGGGGGGGGGAGAGAGACCCAGTACTTC.

In its sample, this clonotype was seen a few times. This sequence joins TRBV15 and TRBJ2-7, with a possible D match to TRBD1 (6 bases). CDR3 size: 15 residues. Germline-derived CDR1 and CDR2 are LNHNV and YYDKDF (reference sequence). The germline V and J ends were trimmed by 0 bases and 2 bases, with 11 bases remaining between them. The CDR3 spells CATSRDPGQPYEQYF. Here the CDR3 DNA reads TGTGCCACCAGCAGAGATCCCGGACAGCCCTACGAGCAGTACTTC.

This clonotype has a count of ten or more. This sequence joins TRBV5-6 and TRBJ1-5, with D possibly matching TRBD1 (6 bases). Germline assignment: CDR1 SGHDT and CDR2 YYEEEE. The CDR3 totals 15 residues. Trimming took 3 bases from V and 1 from J, leaving 11 bases between them. CDR3 amino acids: CASSSGGQSNQPQHF. DNA for the CDR3: TGTGCCAGCAGCTCCGGGGGGCAGAGCAATCAGCCCCAGCATTTT.

The chain has TRBV10-3 and TRBJ1-1; weak D call: TRBD1 (6 bases). Between the trimmed V and J ends, which lost 10 bases and 0 bases, there was a span of 18 bases. This CDR3 is built from 15 residues. The germline CDR1 and CDR2 sequences are ENHRY and SYGVKD. In DNA form, the CDR3 reads TGTGCCAGCGGGACAAACGGATTAATGAACACTGAAGCTTTCTTT. The encoded protein is CASGTNGLMNTEAFF.

This clonotype was observed a few times. V usage is TRBV7-2 and J usage is TRBJ2-2; D might be TRBD2 (6 bases). V lost 1 base and J 5 bases, leaving 14 bases between the germline ends. The CDR3 extends over 16 amino acids. Per germline, CDR1 SGHTA and CDR2 FQGNSA. Here the CDR3 DNA reads TGTGCCAGCAGCTTAGATGGAGGGGTCATGACCGGGGAGCTGTTTTTT. Its protein product is CASSLDGGVMTGELFF.

This clonotype was detected only a few times. The chain joins TRBV5-1 to TRBJ2-1; D gene unclear. This CDR3 has 12 amino acids. V lost 6 bases, J lost 12 bases, and 16 bases lay in between. Germline-derived CDR1 and CDR2 are SGHRS and YFSETQ. The CDR3 protein is CASKGSGVVQFF. CDR3 bases: TGCGCCAGCAAAGGCTCCGGTGTTGTGCAGTTCTTC.

The chain joins TRBV6-1 to TRBJ2-2; the match to TRBD1 covers 12 bases. This CDR3 contains 17 residues. V trimming: 3 bases; J trimming: 5 bases; junction bases outside the gene matches: 7. Germline CDR1 reads MNHNS; CDR2 reads SASEGT. CDR3 sequence reads: CASSDPGQGAGTGELFF. CDR3 bases: TGTGCCAGCAGTGACCCGGGACAGGGGGCCGGGACCGGGGAGCTGTTTTTT.

V gene TRBV11-2 combines with J gene TRBJ2-5; 13 nucleotides align to TRBD2. V was pared by 2 bases and J by 4 bases, with 13 bases of the junction left unmatched. Looked up from germline, CDR1 is SGHAT and CDR2 is FQNNGV. This CDR3 contains 19 residues. The CDR3 loop reads CASSLMGTGTSGVGETQYF. As DNA, the CDR3 is TGTGCCAGCAGCTTAATGGGGACAGGGACTAGCGGGGTTGGAGAGACCCAGTACTTC.

V is TRBV9 and J is TRBJ2-6; no reliable D call. The CDR3 is made up of 14 amino acids. V was trimmed by 6 bases and J by 2 bases, leaving 9 bases between them. Germline assignment: CDR1 SGDLS and CDR2 YYNGEE. This CDR3 reads CASKRDPGANVLTF. DNA for the CDR3: TGTGCCAGCAAACGAGATCCTGGGGCCAACGTCCTGACTTTC.

In this sample, this clonotype turned up a few times. The V gene is TRBV6-1, the J gene TRBJ2-5, with 8 bases aligning to TRBD2. This CDR3 spans 16 amino acids. The V segment lost 7 bases and the J segment 1 base; nucleotides outside the gene matches: 11. Germline V lookup: CDR1 MNHNS, CDR2 SASEGT. The CDR3 nucleotides read TGTGCCAGCACCTACATCGGGGCGGGGGGCCAAGAGACCCAGTACTTC. Protein sequence: CASTYIGAGGQETQYF.

This clonotype was observed a few times. The chain recombines TRBV7-2 with TRBJ2-5; 10 bases align to TRBD1. Germline CDR1 is SGHTA and CDR2 is FQGNSA. This CDR3 comprises 14 residues. V shed 1 base, J shed 7 bases, and the junction held 3 bases outside the gene matches. The CDR3 nucleotides read TGTGCCAGCAGCTTAGGGGACAGGGGTCGGACCCAGTACTTC. Encoded protein: CASSLGDRGRTQYF.

This clonotype was seen only a few times. The chain uses TRBV4-1 and TRBJ2-7; 9 bases align to TRBD1. Germline V gene sequence: CDR1 MGHRA, CDR2 YSYEKL. The V gene end was trimmed by 6 bases and the J gene end by 4 bases; junction bases not matched to a gene: 10. CDR3 length: 15 residues. CDR3 protein: CASSRRTGDGYEQYF. The DNA of the CDR3 is TGCGCCAGCAGTCGGAGGACAGGGGACGGGTACGAGCAGTACTTC.